Listed below are T cell receptor beta chains from one sample, sequenced in a study of neurological immune-mediated disorders. TCRdb reanalysed the 5' RACE reads using MiXCR and keeps one entry per CDR3 protein. The profile covers 45,000 or so distinct CDR3 sequences, with roughly 13% appearing a single time and 1.3% taken by the ten largest. Sequenced input: PBMCs. The receptor set was obtained from a female donor in good health. Each CDR3 is given with its conserved first and last residue. Clone size, where shown, is once, few, many, or a class for clones that have expanded.

V: TRBV6-2/TRBV6-3; size: NA; CDR3: CACRQGAGETQYF
V: TRBV5-1; size: many; CDR3: CASSLSSGGGTYEQYF
V: TRBV12-3/TRBV12-4; size: many; CDR3: CASSSTRRYGYTF
V: TRBV20-1; size: many; CDR3: CSAGGASETFYNEQFF
V: TRBV7-2; size: many; CDR3: CASSTQGGSPLHF
V: TRBV5-1; size: many; CDR3: CASSLVDSSYNEQFF
V: TRBV6-5; size: many; CDR3: CASRMDTNQPQHF
V: TRBV28; size: many; CDR3: CASRLRTSHEQYF
V: TRBV5-1; size: many; CDR3: CASSEQGPPSTEAFF
V: TRBV20-1; size: many; CDR3: CSARDHDRGLAGGRYNEQFF
V: TRBV4-3; size: NA; CDR3: CASSPGVGQMNTEAFF
V: TRBV4-1; size: many; CDR3: CASSQEWEGQGAYGYTF
V: TRBV5-1; size: many; CDR3: CASSLILEETQYF
V: TRBV7-2; size: many; CDR3: CASSLTGYEQYF
V: TRBV6-5; size: many; CDR3: CASTGDRVEAFF
V: TRBV5-1; size: many; CDR3: CASSLAGNTGELFF
V: TRBV19; size: many; CDR3: CASRITGANSPLHF
V: TRBV20-1; size: many; CDR3: CSAPQTERNGYTF
V: TRBV2; size: many; CDR3: CASSERGNEQFF
V: TRBV12-3/TRBV12-4; size: many; CDR3: CASGVSGANVLTF
V: TRBV6-5; size: NA; CDR3: CASSWGSPTETFF
V: TRBV6-6; size: many; CDR3: CASSLPGHSYEQYF
V: TRBV6-5; size: many; CDR3: CASRVGRNEKLFF
V: TRBV6-5; size: many; CDR3: CASSYLYGGQNTEAFF
V: TRBV5-1; size: many; CDR3: CASSRSDGNTEAFF
V: TRBV3-1; size: many; CDR3: CASSHSGGLAYEQYF
V: TRBV19; size: many; CDR3: CASSVFSSGSYEQYF
V: TRBV20-1; size: many; CDR3: CSARDFRGTDNTEAFF
V: TRBV3-1; size: many; CDR3: CASSRRQLSTDTQYF
V: TRBV20-1; size: many; CDR3: CSARDSRRGDNSPLHF
V: TRBV3-1; size: many; CDR3: CASSRFAGNTEAFF
V: TRBV11-2; size: many; CDR3: CASSFSSGAAEQYF
V: TRBV5-1; size: many; CDR3: CASSLGLAGWADTQYF
V: TRBV18; size: many; CDR3: CASSPQVTNEKLFF
V: TRBV6-1; size: many; CDR3: CASSGDVTGELFF
V: TRBV6-1; size: many; CDR3: CASTQGSRQYYEQYF
V: TRBV6-5; size: many; CDR3: CASSYPGGTDTQYF
V: TRBV12-3/TRBV12-4; size: many; CDR3: CASSGHRGSNYGYTF
V: TRBV27; size: many; CDR3: CASSHSSTDTQYF
V: TRBV6-1; size: many; CDR3: CASSESGQGTDTQYF
V: TRBV5-1; size: many; CDR3: CASSPTSGSNEQFF
V: TRBV7-9; size: many; CDR3: CASSLWTGMNTEAFF
V: TRBV5-5; size: many; CDR3: CASSLVAGSGQPQHF
V: TRBV20-1; size: many; CDR3: CSASASGRAGNLQFF
V: TRBV7-7; size: many; CDR3: CASSLGQGATYEQYF
V: TRBV9; size: many; CDR3: CASSSGQGDYGYTF
V: TRBV6-5; size: many; CDR3: CASSYGTGVGETQYF
V: TRBV5-1; size: many; CDR3: CASSLGDGNQPQHF
V: TRBV9; size: NA; CDR3: CASSATPSGSFNDEQFF
V: TRBV20-1; size: many; CDR3: CSVTPPGLIYNEQFF
V: TRBV6-6; size: many; CDR3: CASSPSVYEQFF
V: TRBV2; size: many; CDR3: CASSYDRNRYEQYF
V: TRBV3-1; size: many; CDR3: CASSHGRNQPQHF
V: TRBV2; size: many; CDR3: CASKISGNEETQYF